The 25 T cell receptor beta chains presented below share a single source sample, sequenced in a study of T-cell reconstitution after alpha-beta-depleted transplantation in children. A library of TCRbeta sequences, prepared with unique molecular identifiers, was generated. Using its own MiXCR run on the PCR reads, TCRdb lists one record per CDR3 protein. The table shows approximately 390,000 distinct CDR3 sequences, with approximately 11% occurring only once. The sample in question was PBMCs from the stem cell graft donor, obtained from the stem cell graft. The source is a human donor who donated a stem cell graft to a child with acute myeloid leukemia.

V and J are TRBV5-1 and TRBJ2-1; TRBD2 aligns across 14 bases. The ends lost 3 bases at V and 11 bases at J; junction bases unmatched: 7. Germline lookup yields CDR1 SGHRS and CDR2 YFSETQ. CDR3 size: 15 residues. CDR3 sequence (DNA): TGCGCCAGCAGCTGGACTAGCGGGAGGATTAATAAGCAGTTCTTC. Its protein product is CASSWTSGRINKQFF.

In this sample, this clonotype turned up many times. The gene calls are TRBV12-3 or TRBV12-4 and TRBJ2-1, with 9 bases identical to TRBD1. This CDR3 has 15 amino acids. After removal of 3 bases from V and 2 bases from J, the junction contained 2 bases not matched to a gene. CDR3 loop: CASSLRDRAYNEQFF. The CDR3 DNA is TGTGCCAGCAGTTTGAGGGACAGGGCCTACAATGAGCAGTTCTTC.

CDR3 nucleotides: TGTGCCAGCACCCCGACTAGCGGAGCGTACAATGAGCAGTTCTTC. Its translation: CASTPTSGAYNEQFF. V is TRBV9 and J is TRBJ2-1, with TRBD2 identical over 9 bases. The germline gives CDR1 SGDLS, CDR2 YYNGEE. The CDR3 totals 15 residues. Germline trimming cut 6 bases from V and 4 bases from J; bases unmatched to any gene: 8.

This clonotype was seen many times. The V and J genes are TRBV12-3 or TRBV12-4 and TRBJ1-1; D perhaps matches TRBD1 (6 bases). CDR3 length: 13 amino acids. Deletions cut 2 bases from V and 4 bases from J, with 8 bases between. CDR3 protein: CASSLIGGTEAFF. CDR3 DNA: TGTGCCAGCAGTTTAATAGGGGGCACTGAAGCTTTCTTT.

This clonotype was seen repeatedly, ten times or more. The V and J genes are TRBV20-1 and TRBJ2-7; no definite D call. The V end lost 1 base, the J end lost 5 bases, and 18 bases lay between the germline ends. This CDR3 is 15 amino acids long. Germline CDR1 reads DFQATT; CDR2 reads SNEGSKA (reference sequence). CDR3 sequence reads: CSARAKGAPLDEQYF. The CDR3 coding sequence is TGCAGTGCTAGAGCAAAAGGAGCGCCCCTGGACGAGCAGTACTTC.

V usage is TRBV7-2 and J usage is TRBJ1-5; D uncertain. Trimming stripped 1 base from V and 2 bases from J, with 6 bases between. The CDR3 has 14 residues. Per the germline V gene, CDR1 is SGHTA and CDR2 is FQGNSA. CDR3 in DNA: TGTGCCAGCAGCTTAGAGCCAGGCAATCAGCCCCAGCATTTT. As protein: CASSLEPGNQPQHF. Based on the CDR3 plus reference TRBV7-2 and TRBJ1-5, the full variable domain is GAGVSQSPSNKVTEKGKDVELRCDPISGHTALYWYRQSLGQGLEFLIYFQGNSAPDKSGLPSDRFSAERTGGSVSTLTIQRTQQEDSAVYLCASSLEPGNQPQHFGDGTRLSIL.

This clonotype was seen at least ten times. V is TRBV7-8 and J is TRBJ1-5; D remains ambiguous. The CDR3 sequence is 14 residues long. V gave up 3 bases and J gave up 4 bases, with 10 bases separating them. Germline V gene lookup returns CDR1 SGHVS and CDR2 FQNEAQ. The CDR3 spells CASSLNTFNQPQHF. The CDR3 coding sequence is TGTGCCAGCAGCTTGAACACTTTTAATCAGCCCCAGCATTTT.

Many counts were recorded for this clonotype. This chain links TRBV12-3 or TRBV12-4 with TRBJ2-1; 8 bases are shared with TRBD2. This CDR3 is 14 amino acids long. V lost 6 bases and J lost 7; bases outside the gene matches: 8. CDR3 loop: CASSRQREPNEQFF. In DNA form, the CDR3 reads TGTGCCAGCAGCCGCCAGCGGGAGCCTAATGAGCAGTTCTTC.

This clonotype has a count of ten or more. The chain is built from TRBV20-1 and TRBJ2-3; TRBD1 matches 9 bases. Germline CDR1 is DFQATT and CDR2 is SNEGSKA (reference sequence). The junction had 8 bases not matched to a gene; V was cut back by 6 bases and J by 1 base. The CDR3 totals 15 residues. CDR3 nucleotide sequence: TGCAGTGCAAGGGACAGGGTGGTGGGCACAGATACGCAGTATTTT. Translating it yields CSARDRVVGTDTQYF.

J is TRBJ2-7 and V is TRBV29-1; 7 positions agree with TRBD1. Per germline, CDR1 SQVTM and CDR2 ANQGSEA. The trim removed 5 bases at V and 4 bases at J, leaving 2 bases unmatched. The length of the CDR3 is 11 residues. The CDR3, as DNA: TGCAGCGTTACACAGGGGTACGAGCAGTACGTC. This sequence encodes CSVTQGYEQYV.

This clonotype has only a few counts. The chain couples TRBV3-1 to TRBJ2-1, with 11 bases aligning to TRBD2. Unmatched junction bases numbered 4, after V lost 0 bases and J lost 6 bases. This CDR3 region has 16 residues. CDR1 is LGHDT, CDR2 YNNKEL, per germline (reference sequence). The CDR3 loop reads CASSQDLAGGSNEQFF. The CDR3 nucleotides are TGTGCCAGCAGCCAAGATCTAGCGGGAGGTTCCAATGAGCAGTTCTTC.

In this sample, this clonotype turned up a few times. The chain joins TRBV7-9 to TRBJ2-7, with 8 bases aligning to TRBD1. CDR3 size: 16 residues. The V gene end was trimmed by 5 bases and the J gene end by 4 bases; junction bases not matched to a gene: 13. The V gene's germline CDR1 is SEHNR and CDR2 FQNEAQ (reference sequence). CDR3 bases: TGTGCCAGCAGCGAAGACAGGGGATCCTTGTTATACGAGCAGTACTTC. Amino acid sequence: CASSEDRGSLLYEQYF.

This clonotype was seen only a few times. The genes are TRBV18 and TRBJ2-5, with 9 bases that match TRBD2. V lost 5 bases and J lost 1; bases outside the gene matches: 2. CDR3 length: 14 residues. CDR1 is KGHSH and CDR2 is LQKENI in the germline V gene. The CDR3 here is CASSATSGQETQYF. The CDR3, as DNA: TGTGCCAGCTCAGCGACTAGCGGCCAAGAGACCCAGTACTTC.

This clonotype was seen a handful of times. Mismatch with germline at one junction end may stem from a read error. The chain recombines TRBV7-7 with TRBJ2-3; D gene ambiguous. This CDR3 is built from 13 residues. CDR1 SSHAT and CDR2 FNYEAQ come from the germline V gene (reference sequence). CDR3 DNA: TGTGCTAGCAGCACAAGCTGGGAAAATACGCAGTATTTT. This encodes CASSTSWENTQYF.

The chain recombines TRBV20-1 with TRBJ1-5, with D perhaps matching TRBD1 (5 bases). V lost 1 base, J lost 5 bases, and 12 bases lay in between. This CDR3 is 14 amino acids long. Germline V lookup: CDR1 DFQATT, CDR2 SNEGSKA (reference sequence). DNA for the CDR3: TGCAGTGCTAGAGGTAACAGGAAGGATCAGCCCCAGCATTTT. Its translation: CSARGNRKDQPQHF.

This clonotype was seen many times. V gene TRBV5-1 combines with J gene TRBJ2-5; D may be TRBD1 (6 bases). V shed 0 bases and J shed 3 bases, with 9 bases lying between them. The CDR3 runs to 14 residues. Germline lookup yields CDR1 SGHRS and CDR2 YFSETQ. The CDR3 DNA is TGCGCCAGCAGCTTGGACAGGGTGGAAGAGACCCAGTACTTC. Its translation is CASSLDRVEETQYF.

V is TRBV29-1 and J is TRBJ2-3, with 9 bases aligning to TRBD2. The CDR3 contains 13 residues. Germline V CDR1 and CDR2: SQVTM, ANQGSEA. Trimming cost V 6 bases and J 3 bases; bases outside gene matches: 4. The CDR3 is CSVPSGATDTQYF. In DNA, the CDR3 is TGCAGCGTCCCTAGCGGGGCTACAGATACGCAGTATTTT.

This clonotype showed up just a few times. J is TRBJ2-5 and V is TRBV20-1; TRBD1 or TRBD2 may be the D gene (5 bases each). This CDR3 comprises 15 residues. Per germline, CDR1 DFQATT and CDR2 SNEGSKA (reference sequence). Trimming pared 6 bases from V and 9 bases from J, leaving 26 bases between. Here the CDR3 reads CSARARGAPTGAQYF. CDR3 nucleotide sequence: TGCAGTGCCCGGGCGAGGGGAGCCCCGACGGGCGCCCAGTACTTC.

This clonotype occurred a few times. The CDR3 sequence is CSAQEDEQYF. The CDR3 DNA is TGCAGCGCTCAGGAGGACGAGCAGTACTTC. V is TRBV29-1 and J is TRBJ2-7; possible D gene TRBD2, 5 bases. The ends were cut back, 7 bases at V and 5 bases at J, with 9 bases in the middle. The germline gives CDR1 SQVTM, CDR2 ANQGSEA. CDR3 length equals 10 residues.

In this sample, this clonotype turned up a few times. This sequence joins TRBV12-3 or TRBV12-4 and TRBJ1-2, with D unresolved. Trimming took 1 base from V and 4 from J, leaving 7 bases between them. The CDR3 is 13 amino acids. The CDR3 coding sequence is TGTGCCAGCAGTTTAGAGCCGGTCTATGGCTACACCTTC. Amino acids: CASSLEPVYGYTF.

This chain's CDR3 is CASSLGGEYGYTF. The CDR3 DNA sequence: TGTGCCAGCAGCTTAGGGGGGGAATATGGCTACACCTTC. V gene TRBV7-2 combines with J gene TRBJ1-2; weak D call: TRBD1 (5 bases). This CDR3 is 13 amino acids long. Germline CDR1 reads SGHTA; CDR2 reads FQGNSA. V lost 1 base to trimming and J lost 5 bases, with 8 bases between them.

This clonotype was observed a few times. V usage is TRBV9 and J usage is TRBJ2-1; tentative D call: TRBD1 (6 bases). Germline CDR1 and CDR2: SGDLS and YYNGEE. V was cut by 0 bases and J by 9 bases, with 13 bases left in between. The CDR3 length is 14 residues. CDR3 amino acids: CASSVARGYSEQFF. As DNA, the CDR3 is TGTGCCAGCAGCGTAGCTAGGGGGTATTCTGAGCAGTTCTTC.

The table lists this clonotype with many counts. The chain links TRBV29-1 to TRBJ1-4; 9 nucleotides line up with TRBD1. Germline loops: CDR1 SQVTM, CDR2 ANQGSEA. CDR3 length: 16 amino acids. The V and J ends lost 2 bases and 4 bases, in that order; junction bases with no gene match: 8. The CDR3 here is CSVEKSGTGINEKLFF. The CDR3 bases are TGCAGCGTTGAAAAGTCTGGGACAGGGATTAATGAAAAACTGTTTTTT.

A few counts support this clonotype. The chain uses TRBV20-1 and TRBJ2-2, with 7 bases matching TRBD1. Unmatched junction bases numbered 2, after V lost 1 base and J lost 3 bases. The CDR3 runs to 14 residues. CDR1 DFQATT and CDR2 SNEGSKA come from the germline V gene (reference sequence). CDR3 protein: CSARATGDTGELFF. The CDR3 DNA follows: TGCAGTGCTAGAGCTACAGGGGACACCGGGGAGCTGTTTTTT.

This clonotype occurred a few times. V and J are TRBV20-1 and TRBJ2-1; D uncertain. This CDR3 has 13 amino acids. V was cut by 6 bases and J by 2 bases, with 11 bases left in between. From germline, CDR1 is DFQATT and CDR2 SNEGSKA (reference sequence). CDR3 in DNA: TGCAGTGCGCCTGCGGATCCCTACAATGAGCAGTTCTTC. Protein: CSAPADPYNEQFF.